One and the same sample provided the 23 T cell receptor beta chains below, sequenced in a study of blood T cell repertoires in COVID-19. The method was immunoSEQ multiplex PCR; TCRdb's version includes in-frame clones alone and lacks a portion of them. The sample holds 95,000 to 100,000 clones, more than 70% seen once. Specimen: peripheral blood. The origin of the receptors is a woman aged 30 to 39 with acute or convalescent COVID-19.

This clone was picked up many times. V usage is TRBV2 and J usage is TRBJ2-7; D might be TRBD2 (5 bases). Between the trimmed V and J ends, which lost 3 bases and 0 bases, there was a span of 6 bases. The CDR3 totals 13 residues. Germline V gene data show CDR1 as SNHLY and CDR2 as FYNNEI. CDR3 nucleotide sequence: TGTGCCAGCAGTGAGGAGGACTCCTACGAGCAGTACTTC. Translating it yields CASSEEDSYEQYF.

CDR3 coding DNA: TGTGCCATCAGTGAGTACTCGGGTTCACCCCTCCACTTT. It yields the protein CAISEYSGSPLHF. V gene TRBV10-3 combines with J gene TRBJ1-6, with D uncertain. Per the germline V gene, CDR1 is ENHRY and CDR2 is SYGVKD. The CDR3 is made up of 13 amino acids. Trimming took 1 base from V and 9 from J, leaving 7 bases between them.

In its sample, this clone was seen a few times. CDR3 in amino acids: CASSDGTSGGPGTDTQYF. Written as DNA, the CDR3 is TGTGCCAGCAGTGACGGGACTAGCGGGGGCCCGGGGACAGATACGCAGTATTTT. The chain joins TRBV6-4 to TRBJ2-3, with TRBD2 matching over 14 bases. Germline trimming cut 2 bases from V and 3 bases from J; bases unmatched to any gene: 7. CDR3 length: 18 amino acids. Germline V gene sequence: CDR1 MRHNA, CDR2 SNTAGT.

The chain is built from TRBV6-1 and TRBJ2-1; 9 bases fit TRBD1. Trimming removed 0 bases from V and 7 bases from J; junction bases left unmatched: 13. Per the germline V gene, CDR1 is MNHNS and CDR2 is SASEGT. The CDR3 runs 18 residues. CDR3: CASSEARGWKTGGNEQFF. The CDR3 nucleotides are TGTGCCAGCAGTGAAGCGAGAGGGTGGAAGACAGGGGGAAATGAGCAGTTCTTC.

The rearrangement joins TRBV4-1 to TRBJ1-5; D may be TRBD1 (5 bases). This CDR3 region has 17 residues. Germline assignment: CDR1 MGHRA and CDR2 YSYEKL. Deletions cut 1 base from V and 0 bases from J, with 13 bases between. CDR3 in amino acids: CASSQAPQGYSNQPQHF. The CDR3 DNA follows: TGCGCCAGCAGCCAAGCTCCCCAGGGATATAGCAATCAGCCCCAGCATTTT.

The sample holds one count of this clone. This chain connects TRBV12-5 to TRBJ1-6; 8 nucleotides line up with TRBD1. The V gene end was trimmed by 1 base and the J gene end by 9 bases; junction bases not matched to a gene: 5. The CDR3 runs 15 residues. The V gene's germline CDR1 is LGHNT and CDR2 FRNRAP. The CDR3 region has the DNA TGTGCTAGTGGTTTGGGGCAGGGGGCTATTTCACCCCTCCACTTT. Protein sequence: CASGLGQGAISPLHF.

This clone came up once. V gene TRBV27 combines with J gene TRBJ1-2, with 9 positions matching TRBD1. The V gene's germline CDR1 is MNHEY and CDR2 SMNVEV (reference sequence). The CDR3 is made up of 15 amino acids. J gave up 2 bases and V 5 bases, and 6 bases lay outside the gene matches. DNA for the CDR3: TGTGCCAGCAGTGATGGGGACAGGGCGAACTATGGCTACACCTTC. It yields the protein CASSDGDRANYGYTF.

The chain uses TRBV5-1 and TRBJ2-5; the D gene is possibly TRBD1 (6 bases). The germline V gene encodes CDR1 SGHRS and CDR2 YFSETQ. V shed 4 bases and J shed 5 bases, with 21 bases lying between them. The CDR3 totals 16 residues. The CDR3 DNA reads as TGCGCCAGCAGCAATGGTGGGGCACAGGGCGGTGAGACCCAGTACTTC. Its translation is CASSNGGAQGGETQYF.

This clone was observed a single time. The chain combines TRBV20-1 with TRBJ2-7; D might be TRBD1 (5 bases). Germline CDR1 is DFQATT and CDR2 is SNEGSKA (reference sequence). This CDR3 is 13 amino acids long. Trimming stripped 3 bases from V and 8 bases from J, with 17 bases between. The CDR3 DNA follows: TGCAGTGCTAGTTTATTGGGGCTTACGCAGCAGTACTTC. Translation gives CSASLLGLTQQYF.

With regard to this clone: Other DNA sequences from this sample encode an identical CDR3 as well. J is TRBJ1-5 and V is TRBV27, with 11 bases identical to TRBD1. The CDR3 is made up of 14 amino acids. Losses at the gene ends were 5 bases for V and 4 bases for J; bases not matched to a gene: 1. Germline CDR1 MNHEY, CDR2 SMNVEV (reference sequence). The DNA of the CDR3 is TGTGCCAGCAGTAGGGACAGGGGGAATCAGCCCCAGCATTTT. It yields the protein CASSRDRGNQPQHF.

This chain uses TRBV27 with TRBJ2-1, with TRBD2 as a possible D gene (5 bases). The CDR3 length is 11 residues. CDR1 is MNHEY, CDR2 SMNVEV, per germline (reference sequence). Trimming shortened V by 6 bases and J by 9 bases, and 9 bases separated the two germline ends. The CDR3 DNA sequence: TGTGCCAGCAGAGGAGGTCGTGAGCAGTTCTTC. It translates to CASRGGREQFF.

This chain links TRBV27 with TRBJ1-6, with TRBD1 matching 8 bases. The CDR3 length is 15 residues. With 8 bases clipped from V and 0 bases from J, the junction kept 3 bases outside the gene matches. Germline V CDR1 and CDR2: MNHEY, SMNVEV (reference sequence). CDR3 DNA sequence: TGTGCCAGCCGAACAGGGGGCTCCTATAATTCACCCCTCCACTTT. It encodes CASRTGGSYNSPLHF.

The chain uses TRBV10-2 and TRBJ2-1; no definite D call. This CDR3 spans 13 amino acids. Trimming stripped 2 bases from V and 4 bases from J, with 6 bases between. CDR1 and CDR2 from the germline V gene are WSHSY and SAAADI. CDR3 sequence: CASSEERYNEQFF. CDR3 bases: TGCGCCAGCAGTGAGGAGAGATACAATGAGCAGTTCTTC.

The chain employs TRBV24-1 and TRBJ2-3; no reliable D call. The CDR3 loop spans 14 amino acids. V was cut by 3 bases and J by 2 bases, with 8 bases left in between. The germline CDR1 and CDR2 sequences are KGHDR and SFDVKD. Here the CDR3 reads CATSDPGVTDTQYF. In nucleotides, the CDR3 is TGTGCCACCAGTGATCCCGGAGTCACAGATACGCAGTATTTT.

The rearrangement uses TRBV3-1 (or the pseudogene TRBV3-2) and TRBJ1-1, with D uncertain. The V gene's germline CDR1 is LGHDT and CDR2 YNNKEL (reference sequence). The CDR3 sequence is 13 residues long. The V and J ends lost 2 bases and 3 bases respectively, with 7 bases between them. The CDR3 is CASSQNIHTEAFF. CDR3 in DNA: TGTGCCAGCAGCCAAAATATCCACACTGAAGCTTTCTTT.

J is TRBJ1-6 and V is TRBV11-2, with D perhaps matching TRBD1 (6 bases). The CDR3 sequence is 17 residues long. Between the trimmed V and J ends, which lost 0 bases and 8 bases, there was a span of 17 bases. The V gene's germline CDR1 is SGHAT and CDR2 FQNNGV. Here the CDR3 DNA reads TGTGCCAGCAGCTTAGACTCCGGACGGGGGGCCCATTCACCCCTCCACTTT. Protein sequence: CASSLDSGRGAHSPLHF.

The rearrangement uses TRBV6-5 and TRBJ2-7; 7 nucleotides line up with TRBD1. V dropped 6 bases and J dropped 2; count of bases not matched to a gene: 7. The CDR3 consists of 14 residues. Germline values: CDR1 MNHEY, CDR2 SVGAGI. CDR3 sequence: CASSPLDRTYEQYF. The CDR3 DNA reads TGTGCCAGCAGCCCCTTGGACAGGACCTACGAGCAGTACTTC.

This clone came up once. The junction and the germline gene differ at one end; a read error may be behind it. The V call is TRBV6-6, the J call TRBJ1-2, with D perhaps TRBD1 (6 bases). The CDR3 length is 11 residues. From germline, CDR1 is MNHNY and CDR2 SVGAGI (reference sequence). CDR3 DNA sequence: TGTGCCAGCAGTTACTTCCAGGGGACCAGCTTC. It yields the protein CASSYFQGTSF.

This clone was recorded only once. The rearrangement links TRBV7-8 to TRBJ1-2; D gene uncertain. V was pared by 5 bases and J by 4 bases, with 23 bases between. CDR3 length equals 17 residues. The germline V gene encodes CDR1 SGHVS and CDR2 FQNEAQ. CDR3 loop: CASSPPPPQQFIYGYTF. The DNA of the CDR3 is TGTGCCAGCAGCCCACCCCCTCCCCAACAGTTTATCTATGGCTACACCTTC. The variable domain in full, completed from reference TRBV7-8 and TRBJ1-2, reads GAGVSQSPRYKVAKRGQDVALRCDPISGHVSLFWYQQALGQGPEFLTYFQNEAQLDKSGLPSDRFFAERPEGSVSTLKIQRTQQEDSAVYLCASSPPPPQQFIYGYTFGSGTRLTVV.

DNA for the CDR3: TGTGCCAGCAGCTTCGACAGGGATCAGCCCCAGCATTTT. Amino acid sequence: CASSFDRDQPQHF. The chain employs TRBV5-5 and TRBJ1-5; 7 bases match TRBD1. V was pared by 2 bases and J by 5 bases, with 1 base of the junction left unmatched. CDR3 size: 13 residues. Per germline, CDR1 SGHKS and CDR2 YYEKEE (reference sequence).

The chain's CDR3 is CASSIATGWYEQYF. CDR3 coding DNA: TGTGCCAGTAGTATTGCGACAGGTTGGTACGAGCAGTACTTC. The chain employs TRBV19 and TRBJ2-7; tentatively, D is TRBD1 (6 bases). Per the germline V gene, CDR1 is LNHDA and CDR2 is SQIVND (reference sequence). The CDR3 length is 14 residues. V shed 3 bases and J shed 4 bases, with 13 bases lying between them.

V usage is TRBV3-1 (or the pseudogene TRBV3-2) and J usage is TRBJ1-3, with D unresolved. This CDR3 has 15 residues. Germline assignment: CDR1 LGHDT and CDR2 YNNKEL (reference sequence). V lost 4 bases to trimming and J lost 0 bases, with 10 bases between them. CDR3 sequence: CASSPLGASGNTIYF. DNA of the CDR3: TGTGCCAGCAGCCCCCTGGGAGCCTCTGGAAACACCATATATTTT.

The CDR3 spells CASSFGSRDKLFF. The DNA of the CDR3 is TGTGCCAGCAGCTTTGGTTCTCGGGATAAACTGTTTTTT. The rearrangement uses TRBV13 and TRBJ1-4; D uncertain. Trimming took off 3 bases at V and 11 bases at J, with 13 bases between the two ends. Germline V gives CDR1 PRHDT, CDR2 FYEKMQ (reference sequence). CDR3 size: 13 residues.